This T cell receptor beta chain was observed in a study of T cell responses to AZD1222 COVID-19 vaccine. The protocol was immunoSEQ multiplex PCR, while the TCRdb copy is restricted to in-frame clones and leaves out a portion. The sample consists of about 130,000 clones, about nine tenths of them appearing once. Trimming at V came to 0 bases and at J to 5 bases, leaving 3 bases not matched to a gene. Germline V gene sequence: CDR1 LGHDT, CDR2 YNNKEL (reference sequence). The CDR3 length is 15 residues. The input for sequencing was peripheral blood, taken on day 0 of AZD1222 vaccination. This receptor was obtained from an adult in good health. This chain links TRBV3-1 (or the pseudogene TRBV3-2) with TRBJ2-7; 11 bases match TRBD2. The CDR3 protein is CASSQEGSGGDEQYF. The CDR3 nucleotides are TGTGCCAGCAGCCAAGAAGGTAGCGGGGGGGACGAGCAGTACTTC.